Below are 18 T cell receptor beta chains sequenced from a single sample in a study of blood T cell repertoires in COVID-19. Here immunoSEQ multiplex PCR was the method, and the copy in TCRdb shows in-frame clones only, minus some. The sample contains about 56,000 clones, 85% to 90% of which appear only once. Material: peripheral blood. The origin of the receptors is a woman in her sixties or seventies with COVID-19, enrolled during active disease.

This chain links TRBV12-3 or TRBV12-4 with TRBJ1-5, with unresolved D. This CDR3 spans 12 amino acids. V lost 5 bases, J lost 10 bases, and 12 bases lay in between. The DNA for the CDR3 is TGTGCCAGCAGTCCGCACGGAGCTCCCCAGCATTTT. Protein product: CASSPHGAPQHF.

The V and J genes are TRBV19 and TRBJ2-1, with TRBD2 matching 13 bases. The V segment lost 1 base and the J segment 11 bases; nucleotides outside the gene matches: 2. The CDR3 runs to 14 residues. CDR1 is LNHDA, CDR2 SQIVND, per germline (reference sequence). The CDR3 sequence: CASSIGTSGGKQFF. CDR3 nucleotides: TGTGCCAGTAGTATAGGGACTAGCGGGGGCAAGCAGTTCTTC.

The chain is built from TRBV5-6 and TRBJ1-4, with D uncertain. The length of the CDR3 is 15 residues. Germline assignment: CDR1 SGHDT and CDR2 YYEEEE. The V gene lost 3 bases and the J gene lost 1 base, with 10 bases spanning the gap. CDR3 residues: CASSSRQETNEKLFF. CDR3 nucleotide sequence: TGTGCCAGCAGCTCTCGACAAGAAACTAATGAAAAACTGTTTTTT.

V is TRBV30 and J is TRBJ1-4; tentatively, D is TRBD1 (6 bases). Looked up from germline, CDR1 is GTSNPN and CDR2 is SVGIG (reference sequence). This CDR3 is 13 amino acids long. Trimming left V 4 bases short and J 8 bases short, with 14 bases between. CDR3 DNA sequence: TGTGCCTGGACAGGGGCGGTAGGGGAAAAACTGTTTTTT. This gives the protein CAWTGAVGEKLFF.

The V gene is TRBV19, the J gene TRBJ2-1; 7 bases fit TRBD1. V shed 5 bases, J shed 4 bases, and the junction held 8 bases outside the gene matches. This CDR3 contains 15 residues. In germline, CDR1 is LNHDA, CDR2 SQIVND (reference sequence). CDR3 nucleotide sequence: TGTGCCAGTAGTGCCCGGGACAGCAGATACAATGAGCAGTTCTTC. Its protein product is CASSARDSRYNEQFF.

This chain uses TRBV10-3 with TRBJ2-2, with D possibly being TRBD1 (5 bases). V lost 11 bases and J lost 1, with 11 bases in between. This CDR3 region has 13 residues. The germline V gene has CDR1 ENHRY and CDR2 SYGVKD. Here the CDR3 reads CASGGQNTGELFF. As DNA, the CDR3 is TGTGCCTCGGGCGGACAGAACACCGGGGAGCTGTTTTTT.

The chain recombines TRBV2 with TRBJ1-2; 10 positions agree with TRBD1. With V trimmed by 6 bases and J by 6 bases, 4 bases remained unmatched. CDR1 is SNHLY and CDR2 is FYNNEI in the germline V gene. The CDR3 is made up of 13 amino acids. The CDR3 reads CASSETGGDGYTF. Written as DNA, the CDR3 is TGTGCCAGCAGCGAGACAGGGGGCGATGGCTACACCTTC.

The V call is TRBV21-1, the J call TRBJ1-3; the table's D call of TRBD1 was not tested on the DNA. TRBV21-1 is labeled a pseudogene. There are 16 residues in the CDR3. The CDR3 sequence: CASSDCLQHARNTIYF. The DNA for the CDR3 is TGTGCCAGCAGTGATTGCTTACAACACGCACGAAACACCATATATTTT.

This clone occurred a few times. V is TRBV18 and J is TRBJ2-3; 13 nucleotides align to TRBD2. The V and J ends lost 4 bases and 8 bases, in that order; junction bases with no gene match: 9. Germline values: CDR1 KGHSH, CDR2 LQKENI. The CDR3 sequence is 16 residues long. The CDR3 region is CASSQAELAGGATQYF. DNA for the CDR3: TGTGCCAGCTCACAGGCGGAACTAGCGGGGGGGGCTACGCAGTATTTT.

In this sample, this clone turned up once. The chain recombines TRBV15 with TRBJ2-1; 10 positions match TRBD1. The V and J ends lost 5 bases and 6 bases, in that order; junction bases with no gene match: 7. The CDR3 sequence is 15 residues long. Germline V CDR1 and CDR2: LNHNV, YYDKDF (reference sequence). The CDR3 DNA follows: TGTGCCACCAGCGGACCGGGACAGGGGACCAATGAGCAGTTCTTC. Amino acid sequence: CATSGPGQGTNEQFF. Drawing the rest from reference TRBV15 and TRBJ2-1, the complete variable domain is DAMVIQNPRYQVTQFGKPVTLSCSQTLNHNVMYWYQQKSSQAPKLLFHYYDKDFNNEADTPDNFQSRRPNTSFCFLDIRSPGLGDTAMYLCATSGPGQGTNEQFFGPGTRLTVL.

This chain connects TRBV4-3 to TRBJ2-2; 12 nucleotides align to TRBD2. There are 20 residues in the CDR3. Germline V gene data show CDR1 as LGHNA and CDR2 as YSLEER. The J segment lost 4 bases and the V segment lost 2 bases, leaving 14 bases of the junction unmatched. CDR3 amino acids: CASSQNGVRLAGAVTGELFF. In DNA form, the CDR3 reads TGCGCCAGCAGCCAAAATGGGGTCCGACTAGCGGGAGCCGTCACCGGGGAGCTGTTTTTT.

This clone was seen more than once but under ten times. The chain's CDR3 is CASSQLGGHHEQYF. In DNA form, the CDR3 reads TGCGCCAGCAGTCAACTCGGTGGACACCACGAGCAGTACTTC. The rearrangement uses TRBV23-1 and TRBJ2-7, with a tentative D call TRBD1 (5 bases). TRBV23-1 is an open reading frame, and its role is uncertain. V lost 2 bases and J 5 bases, leaving 13 bases between the germline ends. This CDR3 has 14 amino acids.

V and J are TRBV19 and TRBJ2-7; 7 bases fit TRBD1. The CDR3 has 13 residues. The ends lost 5 bases at V and 12 bases at J; junction bases unmatched: 13. Germline-derived CDR1 and CDR2 are LNHDA and SQIVND (reference sequence). CDR3 in amino acids: CASSESPTGLVYF. The CDR3 nucleotides read TGTGCCAGTAGTGAATCCCCGACAGGGCTCGTGTACTTC.

The chain links TRBV30 to TRBJ1-6; 9 bases match TRBD1. CDR1 and CDR2 (germline): GTSNPN, SVGIG (reference sequence). This CDR3 region has 16 residues. Trimming took 3 bases from V and 6 from J; bases not matched to a gene: 9. The DNA for the CDR3 is TGTGCCTGGAGACCGCACAGGGGGCAGGGTAATTCACCCCTCCACTTT. Encoded protein: CAWRPHRGQGNSPLHF. Looking up the rest from reference TRBV30 and TRBJ1-6 gives the full variable domain: SQTIHQWPATLVQPVGSPLSLECTVEGTSNPNLYWYRQAAGRGLQLLFYSVGIGQISSEVPQNLSASRPQDRQFILSSKKLLLSDSGFYLCAWRPHRGQGNSPLHFGNGTRLTVT.

The sample holds one count of this clone. The J gene is TRBJ1-2, the V gene TRBV12-3 or TRBV12-4; TRBD1 aligns across 10 bases. CDR3 size: 12 residues. Losses at the gene ends were 7 bases for V and 7 bases for J; bases not matched to a gene: 3. CDR3 loop: CASTRQGAGYTF. CDR3 sequence (DNA): TGTGCCAGCACCCGACAGGGGGCTGGCTACACCTTC.

V gene TRBV19 combines with J gene TRBJ2-1; D is unclear. The CDR3 has 13 residues. V dropped 1 base and J dropped 10 bases, with 11 bases sitting between them. Germline V CDR1 and CDR2: LNHDA, SQIVND (reference sequence). This CDR3 is CASSIAPRWEQFF. The DNA of the CDR3 is TGTGCCAGTAGTATAGCCCCCCGGTGGGAGCAGTTCTTC.

The rearrangement joins TRBV5-6 to TRBJ2-2; TRBD2 agrees at 7 bases. The junction had 2 bases not matched to a gene; V was cut back by 3 bases and J by 6 bases. The germline gives CDR1 SGHDT, CDR2 YYEEEE. This CDR3 is built from 13 residues. The CDR3 DNA is TGTGCCAGCAGCTGGGGAGGGGCCGGGGAGCTGTTTTTT. It yields the protein CASSWGGAGELFF.

This sequence joins TRBV6-6 and TRBJ1-1; D not resolved. CDR3 length: 13 residues. With 6 bases removed from V and 7 bases from J, the gap between germline ends came to 15 bases. CDR1 is MNHNY and CDR2 is SVGAGI in the germline V gene (reference sequence). As DNA, the CDR3 is TGTGCCAGCAGCCCGCGTGCCGGTATTGAAGCTTTCTTT. Its translation is CASSPRAGIEAFF.